This T cell receptor (beta chain) was observed in a study of technical replicates of blood from several donors. This clone was observed once. Sequenced by immunoSEQ multiplex PCR; TCRdb stores in-frame clones only, minus some. The sample lists about 87,000 clones, about 95% occurring once. The CDR3 sequence is 15 residues long. V was pared by 3 bases and J by 4 bases, with 6 bases of the junction left unmatched. The germline gives CDR1 ENHRY, CDR2 SYGVKD. This chain links TRBV10-3 with TRBJ2-3; 8 nucleotides align to TRBD2. The material sequenced was T cells isolated from PBMCs. The sequence came from a human donor in good health. In DNA form, the CDR3 reads TGTGCCATCAGTGATAAACGGGAGGGTGCAGATACGCAGTATTTT. Protein product: CAISDKREGADTQYF.